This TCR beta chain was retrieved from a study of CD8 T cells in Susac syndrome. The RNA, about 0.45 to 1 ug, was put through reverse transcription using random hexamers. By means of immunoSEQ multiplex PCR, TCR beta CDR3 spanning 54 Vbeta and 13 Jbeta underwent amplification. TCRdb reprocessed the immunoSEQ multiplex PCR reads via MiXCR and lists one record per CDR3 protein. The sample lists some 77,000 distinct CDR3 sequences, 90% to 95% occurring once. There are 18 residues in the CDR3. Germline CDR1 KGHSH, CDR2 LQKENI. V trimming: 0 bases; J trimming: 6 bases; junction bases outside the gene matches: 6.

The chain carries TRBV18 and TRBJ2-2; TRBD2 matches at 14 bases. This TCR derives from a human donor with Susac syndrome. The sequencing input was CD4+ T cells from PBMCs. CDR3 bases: TGTGCCAGCTCACCACCCGGACTAGCGGGAGGATTCGCCGGGGAGCTGTTTTTT. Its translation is CASSPPGLAGGFAGELFF.